Each of the 31 T cell receptor beta chains below was sequenced from the same sample in a study of blood T cell repertoires in COVID-19 (TCRdb year 2020). Libraries came from the immunoSEQ multiplex PCR assay. The source is immuneACCESS, and TCRdb retained only in-frame sequences with V and J called. Part of the clones is not carried over; for the studies checked, unresolved V genes explain less than half of this, and the remainder is unexplained. This sample lists roughly 49,000 clones; roughly 87% were detected once. Together, the top ten hold roughly 5.3% of the sample. The specimen sequenced was peripheral blood. These receptor sequences come from a man between 60 and 75 years old with active COVID-19.

This clone was picked up one time. The chain couples TRBV7-2 to TRBJ1-1; 9 positions agree with TRBD1. J was trimmed by 4 bases and V by 3 bases; bases with no gene match: 6. The CDR3 contains 15 residues. The germline V gene has CDR1 SGHTA and CDR2 FQGNSA. The CDR3 DNA reads as TGTGCCAGCAGCTTTAACAGGGGGCCAGGCACTGAAGCTTTCTTT. Translating gives CASSFNRGPGTEAFF.

This chain links TRBV27 with TRBJ2-3; TRBD2 matches 9 bases. V lost 6 bases and J lost 2; bases outside the gene matches: 6. The CDR3 sequence is 15 residues long. Germline V gives CDR1 MNHEY, CDR2 SMNVEV (reference sequence). The CDR3 DNA reads as TGTGCCAGCAGGGTGACTAGCGGAATCACAGATACGCAGTATTTT. It encodes CASRVTSGITDTQYF.

This chain links TRBV6-1 with TRBJ1-1, with 7 bases matching TRBD1. This CDR3 contains 16 residues. The junction had 9 bases not matched to a gene; V was cut back by 1 base and J by 4 bases. The germline V gene has CDR1 MNHNS and CDR2 SASEGT. The CDR3 DNA is TGTGCCAGCAGTGAAGGTCAGGGGGGCTTGGTCACTGAAGCTTTCTTT. Translating it yields CASSEGQGGLVTEAFF.

V gene TRBV5-8 combines with J gene TRBJ1-1, with D possibly matching TRBD1 (5 bases). The germline CDR1 and CDR2 sequences are SGHTS and YDEGEE. The CDR3 has 14 residues. The V and J ends lost 3 bases and 3 bases respectively, with 12 bases between them. This CDR3 is CASSWGDVYTEAFF. Here the CDR3 DNA reads TGTGCCAGCAGCTGGGGGGATGTGTACACTGAAGCTTTCTTT.

The chain links TRBV3-1 (or the pseudogene TRBV3-2) to TRBJ2-1; perhaps TRBD1 as D (5 bases). Trimming removed 1 base from V and 8 bases from J, with 9 bases in between. The germline V gene encodes CDR1 LGHDT and CDR2 YNNKEL (reference sequence). The CDR3 length is 13 residues. Here the CDR3 DNA reads TGTGCCAGCAGCCAAGTCAGGGTGGATGAGCAGTTCTTC. Translating it yields CASSQVRVDEQFF.

Points on this clone: No DNA is shown, since the ends of the CDR3 on it are uncertain; the CDR3 is the one TCRdb lists. The chain joins TRBV29-1 to TRBJ2-2; the D call of TRBD2 is as the table states it, not checked on the DNA. 11 amino acids form the CDR3, both terminal residues included. Germline loops: CDR1 SQVTM, CDR2 ANQGSEA. The CDR3 protein is CSARRAGELFF.

The rearrangement joins TRBV10-3 to TRBJ2-3; D not certain. Between the trimmed V and J ends, which lost 9 bases and 0 bases, there was a span of 7 bases. CDR3 length: 12 residues. CDR1 and CDR2 from the germline V gene are ENHRY and SYGVKD. CDR3 residues: CAIQTSTDTQYF. The CDR3 DNA is TGTGCCATTCAGACTAGCACAGATACGCAGTATTTT.

This chain joins TRBV10-3 and TRBJ2-2; D may be TRBD1 (6 bases). Trimming left V 10 bases short and J 1 base short, with 13 bases between. Germline CDR1 and CDR2: ENHRY and SYGVKD. This CDR3 has 14 residues. Here the CDR3 reads CATTGQMNTGELFF. CDR3 in DNA: TGTGCCACCACGGGACAAATGAACACCGGGGAGCTGTTTTTT.

This chain uses TRBV5-1 with TRBJ2-1, with 9 bases aligning to TRBD2. The CDR3 runs 15 residues. The junction had 10 bases not matched to a gene; V was cut back by 4 bases and J by 8 bases. The germline gives CDR1 SGHRS, CDR2 YFSETQ. CDR3 loop: CASSRTSVVSDEQFF. The CDR3 DNA reads as TGCGCCAGCAGCCGGACTAGCGTAGTAAGCGATGAGCAGTTCTTC.

The genes are TRBV14 and TRBJ1-1; tentative D call: TRBD1 (6 bases). Trimming stripped 2 bases from V and 1 base from J, with 14 bases between. Germline CDR1 and CDR2: SGHDN and FVKESK. This CDR3 has 16 residues. This chain's CDR3 is CASSQRWGQGNTEAFF. CDR3 nucleotides: TGTGCCAGCAGCCAAAGGTGGGGGCAGGGGAACACTGAAGCTTTCTTT.

The gene calls are TRBV9 and TRBJ2-7; D is uncertain. Germline CDR1 is SGDLS and CDR2 is YYNGEE. This CDR3 has 15 amino acids. V shed 0 bases and J shed 3 bases, with 13 bases lying between them. The CDR3 reads CASSVGSSELYEQYF. The CDR3 nucleotides are TGTGCCAGCAGCGTAGGTTCGAGCGAGCTCTACGAGCAGTACTTC.

The chain carries TRBV6-6 and TRBJ2-7, with D possibly being TRBD2 (6 bases). The germline CDR1 and CDR2 sequences are MNHNY and SVGAGI (reference sequence). Trimming left V 7 bases short and J 1 base short, with 14 bases between. The CDR3 length is 14 residues. The CDR3 nucleotides are TGTGCCAGCACACGGGACTCCTTATCCTACGAGCAGTACTTC. Its translation is CASTRDSLSYEQYF.

This chain joins TRBV6-5 and TRBJ1-3; D gene uncertain. Trimming pared 6 bases from V and 0 bases from J, leaving 6 bases between. Germline values: CDR1 MNHEY, CDR2 SVGAGI. This CDR3 region has 13 residues. The chain's CDR3 is CASSQYSGNTIYF. CDR3 nucleotide sequence: TGTGCCAGCAGCCAGTACTCTGGAAACACCATATATTTT.

J is TRBJ2-7 and V is TRBV6-5, with D perhaps matching TRBD2 (6 bases). The CDR3 has 14 amino acids. The germline V gene has CDR1 MNHEY and CDR2 SVGAGI. With 2 bases removed from V and 0 bases from J, the gap between germline ends came to 8 bases. The CDR3 coding sequence is TGTGCCAGCAGTTACGGGGGGATCTCCTACGAGCAGTACTTC. Its translation: CASSYGGISYEQYF.

V usage is TRBV23-1 and J usage is TRBJ1-1; D possibly corresponds to TRBD1 (5 bases). TRBV23-1 is reported as an ORF; its role is uncertain. The CDR3 is 13 residues long. The V and J ends lost 4 bases and 5 bases respectively, with 11 bases between them. CDR3 DNA sequence: TGCGCCAGCAGTCGGCAGGGTCGGACTGAAGCTTTCTTT. It codes for CASSRQGRTEAFF.

This clone occurred once. The J gene is TRBJ1-2, the V gene TRBV7-9, with 10 bases lining up with TRBD1. Unmatched junction bases numbered 12, after V lost 6 bases and J lost 8 bases. This CDR3 region has 15 residues. Germline values: CDR1 SEHNR, CDR2 FQNEAQ (reference sequence). CDR3 coding DNA: TGTGCCAGCAGTCTTTTGGGACAGGGGTCGTTGGGCTACACCTTC. This sequence encodes CASSLLGQGSLGYTF.

CDR3 residues: CASSLGRDNEQFF. The CDR3 DNA sequence: TGTGCCAGCAGCTTAGGCAGGGACAATGAGCAGTTCTTC. The chain couples TRBV7-9 to TRBJ2-1; maybe TRBD1 (5 bases). This CDR3 has 13 amino acids. CDR1 is SEHNR, CDR2 FQNEAQ, per germline (reference sequence). The V end was cut by 1 base, the J end by 5 bases, with 6 bases between.

The chain joins TRBV4-2 to TRBJ2-1; 9 nucleotides match TRBD2. Germline V lookup: CDR1 LGHNA, CDR2 YNFKEQ. Trimming took 4 bases from V and 7 from J; bases not matched to a gene: 11. The CDR3 sequence is 16 residues long. The CDR3 DNA reads TGTGCCAGCAGCCCGCGGGGGGCTAGCGGGAATAATGAGCAGTTCTTC. It yields the protein CASSPRGASGNNEQFF.

The V and J genes are TRBV9 and TRBJ2-7; D might be TRBD2 (6 bases). Trimming shortened V by 0 bases and J by 4 bases, and 11 bases separated the two germline ends. Germline-derived CDR1 and CDR2 are SGDLS and YYNGEE. The CDR3 extends over 14 amino acids. CDR3 in DNA: TGTGCCAGCAGCGTAGGTGGAGGGAGATACGAGCAGTACTTC. Amino acids: CASSVGGGRYEQYF.

This sequence joins TRBV5-4 and TRBJ2-5; 10 bases fit TRBD1. J gave up 3 bases and V 5 bases, and 7 bases lay outside the gene matches. From germline, CDR1 is SGHNT and CDR2 YYREEE (reference sequence). There are 15 residues in the CDR3. The CDR3 region has the DNA TGTGCCAGCAGTTCGTTCGGGACAGGGGAAGAGACCCAGTACTTC. Translating gives CASSSFGTGEETQYF.

The V call is TRBV4-3, the J call TRBJ2-7, with D uncertain. Germline CDR1 reads LGHNA; CDR2 reads YSLEER. Trimming shortened V by 0 bases and J by 0 bases, and 9 bases separated the two germline ends. This CDR3 has 15 residues. CDR3 DNA sequence: TGCGCCAGCAGCCAAGAGCGGCTTAGCTCCTACGAGCAGTACTTC. Translating it yields CASSQERLSSYEQYF.

The chain is built from TRBV4-3 and TRBJ2-7; TRBD1 aligns across 8 bases. The V gene end was trimmed by 0 bases and the J gene end by 0 bases; junction bases not matched to a gene: 4. Germline V gene lookup returns CDR1 LGHNA and CDR2 YSLEER. The CDR3 is 16 residues long. The CDR3: CASSQDRQGSSYEQYF. DNA of the CDR3: TGCGCCAGCAGCCAAGACAGACAGGGGAGCTCCTACGAGCAGTACTTC.

J is TRBJ1-2 and V is TRBV3-1 (or the pseudogene TRBV3-2); D is unresolved. The CDR3 runs 16 residues. Germline-derived CDR1 and CDR2 are LGHDT and YNNKEL (reference sequence). V was pared by 3 bases and J by 3 bases, with 17 bases between. CDR3 residues: CASSHLREGSDYGYTF. The CDR3 DNA reads as TGTGCCAGCAGCCATCTCCGGGAAGGGAGCGACTATGGCTACACCTTC.

This chain uses TRBV4-2 with TRBJ1-6, with 7 nucleotides matching TRBD1. The CDR3 contains 16 residues. The trim removed 0 bases at V and 9 bases at J, leaving 8 bases unmatched. Germline V CDR1 and CDR2: LGHNA, YNFKEQ. CDR3 residues: CASSQDPGGVGSPLHF. The CDR3 DNA reads TGTGCCAGCAGCCAAGATCCAGGGGGTGTCGGTTCACCCCTCCACTTT.

This chain links TRBV30 with TRBJ2-1; 8 nucleotides match TRBD2. This CDR3 spans 13 amino acids. Germline lookup yields CDR1 GTSNPN and CDR2 SVGIG (reference sequence). With 6 bases clipped from V and 7 bases from J, the junction kept 8 bases outside the gene matches. DNA of the CDR3: TGTGCCTGCCGGCGGGAGGTTCAGAATGAGCAGTTCTTC. Translation: CACRREVQNEQFF.

The CDR3 DNA follows: TGTGCCAGCGATGTAGCGGGAGGGACAGATACGCAGTATTTT. As protein: CASDVAGGTDTQYF. The genes are TRBV5-4 and TRBJ2-3; 11 nucleotides match TRBD2. V dropped 7 bases and J dropped 3; count of bases not matched to a gene: 4. The V gene's germline CDR1 is SGHNT and CDR2 YYREEE (reference sequence). The CDR3 totals 14 residues.

V gene TRBV18 combines with J gene TRBJ1-1, with D possibly TRBD1 on 6 matching bases. Germline lookup yields CDR1 KGHSH and CDR2 LQKENI. This CDR3 is built from 14 residues. V was shortened by 5 bases and J by 1 base, with 11 bases between the two germline ends. CDR3 residues: CASSTGQPNTEAFF. The DNA for the CDR3 is TGTGCCAGCTCAACGGGACAACCGAACACTGAAGCTTTCTTT. The whole variable domain, remainder taken from reference TRBV18 and TRBJ1-1, is NAGVMQNPRHLVRRRGQEARLRCSPMKGHSHVYWYRQLPEEGLKFMVYLQKENIIDESGMPKERFSAEFPKEGPSILRIQQVVRGDSAAYFCASSTGQPNTEAFFGQGTRLTVV.

The V gene is TRBV27, the J gene TRBJ2-1; TRBD1 matches at 11 bases. CDR3 size: 16 residues. CDR1 MNHEY and CDR2 SMNVEV come from the germline V gene (reference sequence). J was trimmed by 5 bases and V by 5 bases; bases with no gene match: 8. In nucleotides, the CDR3 is TGTGCCAGCAGTCTTTCCGGGACAGGGGGGCACAATGAGCAGTTCTTC. It encodes CASSLSGTGGHNEQFF.

This rearrangement joins TRBV5-1 to TRBJ1-5; no reliable D call. The CDR3 has 16 amino acids. V lost 2 bases and J 0 bases, leaving 12 bases between the germline ends. The germline V gene has CDR1 SGHRS and CDR2 YFSETQ. The CDR3 nucleotides read TGCGCCAGCAGCTTAGAAGGGAGAGGTAGCAATCAGCCCCAGCATTTT. Amino acid sequence: CASSLEGRGSNQPQHF.

V gene TRBV30 combines with J gene TRBJ1-5; D remains ambiguous. The CDR3 is made up of 13 amino acids. Trimming took 4 bases from V and 3 from J, leaving 10 bases between them. The germline V gene encodes CDR1 GTSNPN and CDR2 SVGIG (reference sequence). CDR3 amino acids: CAWNLQTNQPQHF. The CDR3 DNA is TGTGCCTGGAATTTACAGACCAATCAGCCCCAGCATTTT.

The chain recombines TRBV19 with TRBJ2-7; 9 nucleotides agree with TRBD2. After removal of 5 bases from V and 4 bases from J, the junction contained 6 bases not matched to a gene. The CDR3 is made up of 14 amino acids. From germline, CDR1 is LNHDA and CDR2 SQIVND (reference sequence). In DNA, the CDR3 is TGTGCCAGTAGTGGAGGGACTAGCCTTTACGAGCAGTACTTC. This encodes CASSGGTSLYEQYF.